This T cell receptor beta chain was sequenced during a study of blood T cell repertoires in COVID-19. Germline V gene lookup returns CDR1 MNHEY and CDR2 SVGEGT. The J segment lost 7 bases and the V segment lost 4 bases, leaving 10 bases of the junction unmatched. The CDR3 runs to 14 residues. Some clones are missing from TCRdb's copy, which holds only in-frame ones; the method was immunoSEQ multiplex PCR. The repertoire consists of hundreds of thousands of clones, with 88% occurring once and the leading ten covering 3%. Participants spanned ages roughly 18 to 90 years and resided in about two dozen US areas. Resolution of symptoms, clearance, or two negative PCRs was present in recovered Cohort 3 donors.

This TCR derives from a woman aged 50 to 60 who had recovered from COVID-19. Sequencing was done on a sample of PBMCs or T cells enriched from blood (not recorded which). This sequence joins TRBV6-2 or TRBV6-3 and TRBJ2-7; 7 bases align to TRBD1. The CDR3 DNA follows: TGTGCCAGCAGTTTTAGACAGGGACATGAAGAGCAGTACTTC. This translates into CASSFRQGHEEQYF.